Each of the 14 T cell receptor beta chains below was sequenced from the same sample in a study of CD8 T cells in Susac syndrome. cDNA came from around 0.54 to 1 ug RNA primed by random hexamers. TCRdb reprocessed the immunoSEQ multiplex PCR reads via MiXCR and lists one record per CDR3 protein. The sample contains hundreds of thousands of distinct CDR3 sequences, just under 95% of which appear only once. Sequenced sample: CD4+ T cells from PBMCs. These receptor sequences come from a human donor with multiple sclerosis.

The chain has TRBV30 and TRBJ1-4, with a possible D match to TRBD1 (5 bases). Germline values: CDR1 GTSNPN, CDR2 SVGIG (reference sequence). The CDR3 has 14 residues. Trimming removed 1 base from V and 14 bases from J, with 20 bases in between. CDR3 in amino acids: CAWSGQGGERRLFF. CDR3 in DNA: TGTGCCTGGAGTGGGCAGGGAGGGGAGAGACGCCTGTTTTTT.

This sequence joins TRBV20-1 and TRBJ1-6; the match to TRBD1 covers 9 bases. With 0 bases clipped from V and 14 bases from J, the junction kept 14 bases outside the gene matches. The CDR3 spans 16 residues. In germline, CDR1 is DFQATT, CDR2 SNEGSKA (reference sequence). This CDR3 reads CSAREWVQGQGRALHF. The CDR3 DNA is TGCAGTGCTAGAGAATGGGTTCAGGGACAGGGAAGGGCCCTCCACTTT.

The V and J genes are TRBV20-1 and TRBJ2-3, with TRBD2 matching over 7 bases. Germline assignment: CDR1 DFQATT and CDR2 SNEGSKA (reference sequence). The V segment lost 6 bases and the J segment 4 bases; nucleotides outside the gene matches: 4. This CDR3 is 12 amino acids long. CDR3 DNA: TGCAGTGCCTACGGACTAGCAGATACGCAGTATTTT. It codes for CSAYGLADTQYF.

J is TRBJ2-5 and V is TRBV3-1; D unresolved. CDR1 is LGHDT and CDR2 is YNNKEL in the germline V gene (reference sequence). The CDR3 is 11 residues long. Deletions cut 3 bases from V and 7 bases from J, with 6 bases between. CDR3 region: CASSQEWTQYF. CDR3 sequence (DNA): TGTGCCAGCAGCCAGGAATGGACCCAGTACTTC.

The rearrangement uses TRBV12-3 or TRBV12-4 and TRBJ1-2; 10 positions agree with TRBD1. The CDR3 sequence is 16 residues long. V shed 7 bases and J 5 bases; nucleotides not matched to a gene: 13. DNA of the CDR3: TGTGCCAGCAACCAAAACCCGAGGGACAGGGGTTATGGCTACACCTTC. Residues: CASNQNPRDRGYGYTF.

V usage is TRBV9 and J usage is TRBJ1-2; the D gene is possibly TRBD1 (5 bases). The germline V gene has CDR1 SGDLS and CDR2 YYNGEE. V lost 3 bases, J lost 6 bases, and 18 bases lay in between. This CDR3 is built from 15 residues. The CDR3 sequence is CASSALAGRIHGYTF. CDR3 DNA: TGTGCCAGCAGCGCCCTGGCAGGGAGAATCCATGGCTACACCTTC.

Remarks on this clonotype: A read error may produce the germline difference seen at one junction end. The chain links TRBV6-5 to TRBJ1-1; no clear D. The CDR3 spans 13 residues. Germline V lookup: CDR1 MNHEY, CDR2 SVGAGI. DNA for the CDR3: TGTGCCATCAGTGTTGACATGAACACTGAAGCTTTCTTT. This translates into CAISVDMNTEAFF.

This clonotype appeared a few times. This chain uses TRBV2 with TRBJ2-5, with 8 bases fitting TRBD1. This CDR3 has 15 residues. Losses at the gene ends were 5 bases for V and 2 bases for J; bases not matched to a gene: 7. Germline assignment: CDR1 SNHLY and CDR2 FYNNEI. CDR3 bases: TGTGCCAGCAGTTCTAGGACAGGGCCGCAAGAGACCCAGTACTTC. It codes for CASSSRTGPQETQYF.

The V and J genes are TRBV3-1 and TRBJ2-2; D unclear. This CDR3 is 14 amino acids long. CDR1 LGHDT and CDR2 YNNKEL come from the germline V gene (reference sequence). V was trimmed by 1 base and J by 8 bases, leaving 11 bases between them. The chain's CDR3 is CASSQGRGFGELFF. CDR3 DNA sequence: TGTGCCAGCAGCCAAGGGAGAGGTTTTGGGGAGCTGTTTTTT.

The chain joins TRBV30 to TRBJ1-1; D uncertain. V was clipped by 3 bases and J by 2 bases, with 10 bases between them. The CDR3 sequence is 13 residues long. Germline values: CDR1 GTSNPN, CDR2 SVGIG (reference sequence). Here the CDR3 DNA reads TGTGCCTGGAGCCCCCTTGGAAACACTGAAGCTTTCTTT. Protein sequence: CAWSPLGNTEAFF.

The chain has TRBV9 and TRBJ1-1; D remains ambiguous. The CDR3 extends over 14 amino acids. Germline-derived CDR1 and CDR2 are SGDLS and YYNGEE. With 4 bases removed from V and 8 bases from J, the gap between germline ends came to 18 bases. The CDR3 sequence: CASSPPGQLFEAFF. Here the CDR3 DNA reads TGTGCCAGCAGCCCCCCCGGCCAGCTCTTCGAAGCTTTCTTT.

The V call is TRBV5-1, the J call TRBJ2-2; a possible D gene is TRBD1 (6 bases). Per the germline V gene, CDR1 is SGHRS and CDR2 is YFSETQ. V was clipped by 4 bases and J by 6 bases, with 13 bases between them. The CDR3 length is 14 residues. This CDR3 is CASSIGGQSGELFF. The CDR3 coding sequence is TGCGCCAGCAGCATAGGGGGACAATCCGGGGAGCTGTTTTTT.

The chain couples TRBV29-1 to TRBJ2-5; D remains unclear. V was clipped by 4 bases and J by 3 bases, with 12 bases between them. This CDR3 has 13 amino acids. Germline values: CDR1 SQVTM, CDR2 ANQGSEA. CDR3 DNA sequence: TGCAGCGTTGCCGGAACTGCCAAAGAGACCCAGTACTTC. Translating it yields CSVAGTAKETQYF. Full variable domain (missing parts from reference TRBV29-1 and TRBJ2-5): SAVISQKPSRDICQRGTSLTIQCQVDSQVTMMFWYRQQPGQSLTLIATANQGSEATYESGFVIDKFPISRPNLTFSTLTVSNMSPEDSSIYLCSVAGTAKETQYFGPGTRLLVL.

The V gene is TRBV15, the J gene TRBJ1-1; a weak D match, TRBD1 (6 bases). This CDR3 is 13 amino acids long. Trimming stripped 1 base from V and 5 bases from J, with 8 bases between. CDR1 and CDR2 from the germline V gene are LNHNV and YYDKDF (reference sequence). The CDR3 sequence is CATSRVGQTEAFF. CDR3 DNA: TGTGCCACCAGCAGAGTAGGACAGACTGAAGCTTTCTTT.